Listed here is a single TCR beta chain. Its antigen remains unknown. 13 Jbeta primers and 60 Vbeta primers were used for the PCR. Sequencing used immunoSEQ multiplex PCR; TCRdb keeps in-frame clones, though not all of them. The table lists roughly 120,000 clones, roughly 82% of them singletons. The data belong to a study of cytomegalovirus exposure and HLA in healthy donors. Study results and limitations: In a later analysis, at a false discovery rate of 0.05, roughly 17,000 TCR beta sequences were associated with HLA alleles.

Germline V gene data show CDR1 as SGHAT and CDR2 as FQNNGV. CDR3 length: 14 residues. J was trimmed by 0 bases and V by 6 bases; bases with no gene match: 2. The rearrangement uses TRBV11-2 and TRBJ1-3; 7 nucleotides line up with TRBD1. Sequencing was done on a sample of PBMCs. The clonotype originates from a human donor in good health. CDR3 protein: CASSQGVSGNTIYF. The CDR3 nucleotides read TGTGCCAGCAGTCAGGGGGTCTCTGGAAACACCATATATTTT.